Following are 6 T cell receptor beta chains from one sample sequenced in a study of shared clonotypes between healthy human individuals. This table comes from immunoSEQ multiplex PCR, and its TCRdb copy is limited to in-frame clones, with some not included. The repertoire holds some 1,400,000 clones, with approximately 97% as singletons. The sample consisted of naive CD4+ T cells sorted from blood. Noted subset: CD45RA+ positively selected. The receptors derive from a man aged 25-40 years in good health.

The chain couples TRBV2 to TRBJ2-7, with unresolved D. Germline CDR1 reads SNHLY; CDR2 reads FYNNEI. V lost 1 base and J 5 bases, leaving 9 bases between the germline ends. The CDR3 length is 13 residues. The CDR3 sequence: CASSEVGSHEQYF. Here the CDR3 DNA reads TGTGCCAGCAGTGAAGTTGGTAGCCACGAGCAGTACTTC.

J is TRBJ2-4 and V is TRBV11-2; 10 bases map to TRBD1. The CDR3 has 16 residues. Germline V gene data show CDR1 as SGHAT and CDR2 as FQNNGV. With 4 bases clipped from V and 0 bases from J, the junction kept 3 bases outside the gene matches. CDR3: CASSYDRGLAKNIQYF. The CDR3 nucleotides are TGTGCCAGCAGCTATGACAGGGGGCTAGCCAAAAACATTCAGTACTTC.

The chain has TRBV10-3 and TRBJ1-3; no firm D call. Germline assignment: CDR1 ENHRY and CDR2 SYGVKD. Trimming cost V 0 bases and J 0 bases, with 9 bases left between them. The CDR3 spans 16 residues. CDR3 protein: CAISESNPSSGNTIYF. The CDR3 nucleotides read TGTGCCATCAGTGAGTCCAATCCGAGCTCTGGAAACACCATATATTTT.

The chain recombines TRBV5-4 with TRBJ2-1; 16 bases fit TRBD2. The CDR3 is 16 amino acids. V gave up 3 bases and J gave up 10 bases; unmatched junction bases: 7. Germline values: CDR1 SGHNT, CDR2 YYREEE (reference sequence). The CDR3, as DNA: TGTGCCAGCAGCTGGGGGACTAGCGGGAGGGCCGGGGAGCAGTTCTTC. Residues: CASSWGTSGRAGEQFF.

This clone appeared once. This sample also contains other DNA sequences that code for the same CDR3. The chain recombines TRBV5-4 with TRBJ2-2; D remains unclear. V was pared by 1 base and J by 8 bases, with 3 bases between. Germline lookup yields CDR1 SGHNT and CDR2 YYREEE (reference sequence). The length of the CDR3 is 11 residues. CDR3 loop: CASSLRGELFF. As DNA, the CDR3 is TGTGCCAGCAGCTTGAGGGGGGAGCTGTTTTTT.

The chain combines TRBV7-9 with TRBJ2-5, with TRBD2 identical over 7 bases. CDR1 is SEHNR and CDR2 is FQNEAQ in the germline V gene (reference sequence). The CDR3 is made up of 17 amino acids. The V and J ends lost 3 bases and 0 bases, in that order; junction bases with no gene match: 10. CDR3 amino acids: CASSFGPSGLYQETQYF. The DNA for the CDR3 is TGTGCCAGCAGCTTCGGTCCTAGCGGCCTGTACCAAGAGACCCAGTACTTC.